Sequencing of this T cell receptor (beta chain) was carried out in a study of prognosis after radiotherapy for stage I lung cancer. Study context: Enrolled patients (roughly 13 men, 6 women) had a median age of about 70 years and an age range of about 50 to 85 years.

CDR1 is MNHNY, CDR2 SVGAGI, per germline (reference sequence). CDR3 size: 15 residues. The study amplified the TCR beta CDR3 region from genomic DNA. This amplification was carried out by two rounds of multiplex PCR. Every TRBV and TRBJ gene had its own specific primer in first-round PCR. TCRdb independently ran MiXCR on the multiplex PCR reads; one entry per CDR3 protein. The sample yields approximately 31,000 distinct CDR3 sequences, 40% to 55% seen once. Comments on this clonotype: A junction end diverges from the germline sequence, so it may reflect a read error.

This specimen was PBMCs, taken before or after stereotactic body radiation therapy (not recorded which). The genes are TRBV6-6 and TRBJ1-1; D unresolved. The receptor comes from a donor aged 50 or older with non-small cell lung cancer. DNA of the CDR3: TGTGCCAGCAGTTACTCGAGTTCCAGGAACACTGAAGGTTTCTTT. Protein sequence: CASSYSSSRNTEGFF.